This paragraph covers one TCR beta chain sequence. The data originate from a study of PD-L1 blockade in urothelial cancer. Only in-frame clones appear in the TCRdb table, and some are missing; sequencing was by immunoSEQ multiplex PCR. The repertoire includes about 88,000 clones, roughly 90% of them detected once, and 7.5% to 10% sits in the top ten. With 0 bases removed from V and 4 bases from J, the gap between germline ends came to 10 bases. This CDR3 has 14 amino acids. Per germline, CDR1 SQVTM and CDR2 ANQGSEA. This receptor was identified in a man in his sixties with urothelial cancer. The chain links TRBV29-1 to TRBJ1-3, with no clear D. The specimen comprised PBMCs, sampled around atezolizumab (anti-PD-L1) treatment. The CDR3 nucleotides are TGCAGCGTTGAAGACAGCTCGGGGGGAAACACCATATATTTT. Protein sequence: CSVEDSSGGNTIYF.